These T cell receptor beta chains were read from a single sample in a study of T cells in Graves' hyperthyroidism and ophthalmopathy. TCRdb used MiXCR to reprocess the multiplex PCR reads, holding one entry per CDR3 protein. The profile shows more than 500,000 distinct CDR3 sequences, approximately 15% of them singletons. Sequenced sample: blood. Receptors were obtained from a woman between 35 and 50 years old with Graves' ophthalmopathy. CDR3s include the opening cysteine and the closing phenylalanine or tryptophan.

V	CDR3
TRBV12-3/TRBV12-4	CASSLEMGDYGYTF
TRBV6-2/TRBV6-3	CASSSPPDRGSDEQYF
TRBV27	CASSLVGNSNQPQHF
TRBV30	CAWRQGAAFF
TRBV5-1	CASSLTEETQYF
TRBV6-1	CASSPYYRGYEQYF
TRBV10-3	CATHQPRLVPSDHEQYF
TRBV7-9	CASSPTGYEQYF
TRBV29-1	CSAARSTHEAFF
TRBV6-2/TRBV6-3	CASSWTAYSNQPQHF
TRBV28	CASSPDSYVYGYTF
TRBV28	CASSSGTGVDTEAFF
TRBV11-2	CASSPPGSGELFF
TRBV29-1	CSAVDPVAGVNEQYF
TRBV4-3	CASSQVVGLAGVETQYF
TRBV27	CASSLGAGSWANVLTF
TRBV5-8	CASSLALQPQHF
TRBV7-2	CASSSSPDSRRYF
TRBV6-1	CASTPQRGSYEQYF
TRBV14	CASSRLAGHYEQYF
TRBV19	CASTPGRENGYTF
TRBV12-3/TRBV12-4	CASSFLPQQSQYF
TRBV12-3/TRBV12-4	CASSRGQIYGYTF
TRBV30	CAWSVEGYTEAFF
TRBV28	CASSTRRSYGYTF
TRBV11-2	CASSLIAGVPYEQYF
TRBV14	CASSQEGETQYF
TRBV27	CASSLSKGRRTEAFF
TRBV28	CASRPRGTSPSYEQYF
TRBV12-3/TRBV12-4	CASSSYRTGSYEQYF
TRBV12-3/TRBV12-4	CASSPGQGGIQYF
TRBV28	CASSLSPGQDFSYEQYF
TRBV18	CASSLANRQAPQYF
TRBV6-1	CASNPTGGNGELFF
TRBV28	CATSRWSDPWDTEAFF
TRBV5-1	CASSFGDSSGANVLTF
TRBV27	CASSLWTGMEGAFF
TRBV28	CASSTRGNNQPQHF
TRBV30	CAWYRVGYTF
TRBV19	CASSYSTRRTEAFF
TRBV30	CAWSRESSYEQYF
TRBV28	CASRVLGTGFEQYF
TRBV20-1	CSAWGTSVSQYF
TRBV16	CASSPSQGTVNYGYTF
TRBV20-1	CSARELAGAETQYF
TRBV20-1	CSARVLAGSGEQYF
TRBV30	CAKNRVRTEAFF
TRBV20-1	CSARDSPGTGENFSYNSPLHF
TRBV18	CASSRPGSPIQYF
TRBV2	CASRVLAGDGETQYF
TRBV7-9	CASSSDTSWIQYF
TRBV24-1	CATSDTDSGEQYF
TRBV4-1	CASSQAGSDVGEQYF
TRBV7-2	CASSGYGGGEQFF
TRBV20-1	CSARVLSGRAFETQYF
TRBV7-9	CASSLASGSAYEQYF
TRBV3-1	CASSQSKVRTEAFF
TRBV5-1	CASSSRQGSFYEQYF
TRBV18	CASSRGGASNEQYF
TRBV12-3/TRBV12-4	CASSLAVRTGELFF